This T cell receptor (beta chain) came from a study of blood T cell repertoires in COVID-19. In the study overall: Sources were T cells, B-cell-depleted T cells, or PBMCs; the material itself was cDNA or gDNA.

V trimming: 3 bases; J trimming: 1 base; junction bases outside the gene matches: 7. The CDR3 sequence is 17 residues long. Germline CDR1 is SGHTS and CDR2 is YDEGEE. Per the original data handling: Amplifying reference gene primers gave estimates of nucleated cell counts. Assay used: immunoSEQ multiplex PCR; TCRdb lists only in-frame clones, some missing. V and J calls and clone size follow that table, whereas D and trimming were derived from the DNA. This repertoire shows about 320,000 clones, around nine tenths found once; its top ten account for 2% to 3%. This clone was counted between two and nine times.

The TCR originated in a man between 60 and 75 years old who had recovered from COVID-19. The chain is built from TRBV5-8 and TRBJ2-3, with 11 bases fitting TRBD1. Sequenced sample: PBMCs or T cells enriched from blood (not recorded which). The CDR3 bases are TGTGCCAGCAGCTCAGGACAGGGGGCTACCGGCACAGATACGCAGTATTTT. Amino acid sequence: CASSSGQGATGTDTQYF.